Included here is one T cell receptor beta chain sequence, with context. One end of the junction fails to match germline, which may point to a read error. The data stem from a study of blood T cell repertoires in COVID-19. Assay used: immunoSEQ multiplex PCR; TCRdb lists only in-frame clones, some missing. The sample comprises about 170,000 clones, roughly 90% of which are singletons, and 1% to 1.5% rests with the top ten. Looked up from germline, CDR1 is SNHLY and CDR2 is FYNNEI. The CDR3 runs to 13 residues. V and J are TRBV2 and TRBJ2-5; maybe TRBD1 (6 bases). The sample consisted of PBMCs or T cells enriched from blood (not recorded which). The TCR originated in a human donor with acute COVID-19. The donor label of this sample is uncertain. The CDR3 here is CTSLRDTRETQYF. The CDR3 region has the DNA TGTACCAGCCTCCGGGACACGAGGGAGACCCAGTACTTC.